This TCR beta chain was retrieved from a study of T cell changes during pregnancy in multiple sclerosis. Data came from immunoSEQ multiplex PCR; TCRdb stores just in-frame clones and leaves some out. The sample lists about 93,000 clones; 85% to 95% were seen once. Trimming left V 3 bases short and J 0 bases short, with 21 bases between. The CDR3 length is 18 residues. The chain couples TRBV5-3 to TRBJ1-2; tentatively, D is TRBD1 (5 bases). TRBV5-3 is marked as an open reading frame, function uncertain. The sample in question was peripheral blood, obtained after pregnancy. The sequence was collected from a female donor with multiple sclerosis, enrolled in a pregnancy study. The CDR3 region has the DNA TGTGCCAGAAGCTATAAGGGCGGGGGGGATCCCGCTAACTATGGCTACACCTTC. This codes for CARSYKGGGDPANYGYTF.